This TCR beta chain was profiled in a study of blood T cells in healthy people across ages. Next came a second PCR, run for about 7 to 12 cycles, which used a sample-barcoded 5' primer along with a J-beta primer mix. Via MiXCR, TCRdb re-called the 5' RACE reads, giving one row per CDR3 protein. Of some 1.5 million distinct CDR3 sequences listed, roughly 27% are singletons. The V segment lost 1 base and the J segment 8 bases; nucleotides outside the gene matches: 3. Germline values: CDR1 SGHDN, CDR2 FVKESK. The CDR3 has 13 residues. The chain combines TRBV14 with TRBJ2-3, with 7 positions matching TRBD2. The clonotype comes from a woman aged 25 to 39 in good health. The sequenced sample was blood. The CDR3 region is CASSQGGRGTQYF. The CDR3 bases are TGTGCCAGCAGCCAAGGTGGGAGGGGTACGCAGTATTTT.